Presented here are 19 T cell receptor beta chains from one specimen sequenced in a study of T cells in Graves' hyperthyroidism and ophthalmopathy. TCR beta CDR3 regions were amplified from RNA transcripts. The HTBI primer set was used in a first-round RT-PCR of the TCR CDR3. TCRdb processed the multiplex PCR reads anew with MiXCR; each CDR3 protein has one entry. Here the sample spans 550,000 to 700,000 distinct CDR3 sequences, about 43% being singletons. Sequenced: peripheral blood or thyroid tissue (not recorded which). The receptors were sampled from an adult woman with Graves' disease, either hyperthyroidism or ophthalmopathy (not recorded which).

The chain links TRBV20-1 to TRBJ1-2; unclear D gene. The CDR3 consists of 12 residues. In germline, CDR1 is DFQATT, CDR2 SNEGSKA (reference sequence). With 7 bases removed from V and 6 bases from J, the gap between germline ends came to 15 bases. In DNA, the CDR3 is TGCAGTGGTCAGCACCAAGAGAATGGCTACACCTTC. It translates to CSGQHQENGYTF.

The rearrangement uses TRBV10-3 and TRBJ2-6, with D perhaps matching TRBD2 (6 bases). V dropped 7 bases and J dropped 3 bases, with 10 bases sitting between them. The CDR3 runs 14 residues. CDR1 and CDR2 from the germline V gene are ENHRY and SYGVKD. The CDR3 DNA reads TGTGCCATCAAGGTCGGGAGTGGGGCCAACGTCCTGACTTTC. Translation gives CAIKVGSGANVLTF.

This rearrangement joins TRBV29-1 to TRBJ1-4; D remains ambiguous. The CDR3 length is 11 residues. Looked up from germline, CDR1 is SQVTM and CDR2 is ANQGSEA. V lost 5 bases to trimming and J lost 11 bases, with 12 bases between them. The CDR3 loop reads CSVTHGDKLFF. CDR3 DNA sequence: TGCAGCGTTACCCACGGAGATAAACTGTTTTTT.

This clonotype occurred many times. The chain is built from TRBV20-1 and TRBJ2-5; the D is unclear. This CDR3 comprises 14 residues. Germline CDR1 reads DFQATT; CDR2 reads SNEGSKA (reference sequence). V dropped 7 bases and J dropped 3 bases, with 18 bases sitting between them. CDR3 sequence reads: CSVLTPGSKETQYF. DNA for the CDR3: TGCAGTGTACTGACGCCGGGTTCAAAAGAGACCCAGTACTTC.

The CDR3 bases are TGTGCCAGCAGCCGGACTAGCGGGGGCAATTCACCCCTCCACTTT. Translating it yields CASSRTSGGNSPLHF. The chain employs TRBV9 and TRBJ1-6, with a possible D match to TRBD1 (6 bases). The CDR3 is 15 amino acids. The V gene lost 4 bases and the J gene lost 7 bases, with 15 bases spanning the gap. The V gene's germline CDR1 is SGDLS and CDR2 YYNGEE.

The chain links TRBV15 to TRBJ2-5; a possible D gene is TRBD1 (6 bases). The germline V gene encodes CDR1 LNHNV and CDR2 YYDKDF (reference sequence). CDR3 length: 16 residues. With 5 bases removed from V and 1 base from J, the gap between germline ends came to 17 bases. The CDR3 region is CATSRGATGSQETQYF. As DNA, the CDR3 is TGTGCCACCAGCCGAGGCGCAACAGGGTCCCAAGAGACCCAGTACTTC.

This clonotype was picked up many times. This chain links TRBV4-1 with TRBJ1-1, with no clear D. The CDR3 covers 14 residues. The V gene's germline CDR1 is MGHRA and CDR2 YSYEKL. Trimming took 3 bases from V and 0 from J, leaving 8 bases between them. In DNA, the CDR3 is TGCGCCAGCAGCCAGGGTTACATGAACACTGAAGCTTTCTTT. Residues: CASSQGYMNTEAFF.

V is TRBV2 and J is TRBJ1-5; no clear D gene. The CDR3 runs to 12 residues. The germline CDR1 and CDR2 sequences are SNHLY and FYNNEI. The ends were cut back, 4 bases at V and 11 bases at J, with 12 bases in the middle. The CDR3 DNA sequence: TGTGCCAGCAGTGCGGCCCAAGAGACCCAGCATTTT. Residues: CASSAAQETQHF.

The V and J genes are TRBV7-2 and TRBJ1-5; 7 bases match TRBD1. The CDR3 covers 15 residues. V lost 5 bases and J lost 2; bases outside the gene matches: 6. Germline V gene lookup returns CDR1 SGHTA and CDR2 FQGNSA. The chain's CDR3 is CASSTGQVGNQPQHF. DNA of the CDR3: TGTGCCAGCAGCACCGGACAGGTCGGCAATCAGCCCCAGCATTTT.

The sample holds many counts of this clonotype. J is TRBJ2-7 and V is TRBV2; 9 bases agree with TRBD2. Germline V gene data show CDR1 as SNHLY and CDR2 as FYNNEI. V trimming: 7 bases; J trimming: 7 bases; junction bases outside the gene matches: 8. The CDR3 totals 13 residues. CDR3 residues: CASMRSGSQEQYF. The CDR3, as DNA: TGTGCCAGCATGCGTAGCGGGAGTCAGGAGCAGTACTTC.

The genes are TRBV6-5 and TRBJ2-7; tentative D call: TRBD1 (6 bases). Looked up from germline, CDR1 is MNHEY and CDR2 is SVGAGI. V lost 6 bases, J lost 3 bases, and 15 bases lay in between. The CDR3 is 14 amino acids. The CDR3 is CASSITRDNYEQYF. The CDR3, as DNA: TGTGCCAGCAGCATTACTCGGGACAACTACGAGCAGTACTTC.

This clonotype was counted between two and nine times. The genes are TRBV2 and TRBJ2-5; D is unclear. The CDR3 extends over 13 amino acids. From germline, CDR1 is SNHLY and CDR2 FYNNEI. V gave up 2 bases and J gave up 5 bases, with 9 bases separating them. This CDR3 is CASSELEGETQYF. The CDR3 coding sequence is TGTGCCAGCAGTGAATTGGAAGGGGAGACCCAGTACTTC.

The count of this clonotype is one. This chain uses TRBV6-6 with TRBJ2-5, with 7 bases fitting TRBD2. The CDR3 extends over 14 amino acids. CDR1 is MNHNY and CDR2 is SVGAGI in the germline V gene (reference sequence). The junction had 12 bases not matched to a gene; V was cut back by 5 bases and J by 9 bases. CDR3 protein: CASSATGRLVSQYF. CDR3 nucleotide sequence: TGTGCCAGCAGTGCTACCGGGAGGCTGGTGTCCCAGTACTTC.

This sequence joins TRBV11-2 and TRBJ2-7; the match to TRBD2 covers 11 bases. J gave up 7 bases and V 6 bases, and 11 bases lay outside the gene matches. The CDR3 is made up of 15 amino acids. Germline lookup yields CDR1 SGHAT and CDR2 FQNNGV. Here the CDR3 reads CASSPGVGTSGEQYF. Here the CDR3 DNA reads TGTGCCAGCAGTCCCGGAGTGGGGACTAGCGGTGAGCAGTACTTC.

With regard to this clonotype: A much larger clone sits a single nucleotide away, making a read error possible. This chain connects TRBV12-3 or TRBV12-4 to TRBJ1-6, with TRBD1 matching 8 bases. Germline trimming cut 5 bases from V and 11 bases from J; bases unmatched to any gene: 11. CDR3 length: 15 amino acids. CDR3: CASSEAQGAPPPLHF. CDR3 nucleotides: TGTGCCAGCAGTGAAGCGCAGGGGGCGCCGCCACCCCTCCACTTT.

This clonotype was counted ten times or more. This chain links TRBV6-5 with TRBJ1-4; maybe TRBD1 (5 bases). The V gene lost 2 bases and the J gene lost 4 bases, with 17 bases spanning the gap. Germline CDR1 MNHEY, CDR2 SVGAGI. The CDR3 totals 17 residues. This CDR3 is CASSYHLTAQGNEKLFF. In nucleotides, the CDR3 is TGTGCCAGCAGTTACCACCTAACGGCCCAGGGTAATGAAAAACTGTTTTTT.

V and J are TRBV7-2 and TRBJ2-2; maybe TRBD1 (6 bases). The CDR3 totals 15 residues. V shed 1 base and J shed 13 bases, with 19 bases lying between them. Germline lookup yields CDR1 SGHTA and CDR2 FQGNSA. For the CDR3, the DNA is TGTGCCAGCAGCTTAGAGTTCGGCGGACAGCACTCGCTGTTTTTT. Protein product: CASSLEFGGQHSLFF.

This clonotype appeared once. CDR3 in amino acids: CASSPRWTGDQPQHF. The DNA of the CDR3 is TGCGCCAGCAGCCCGCGATGGACAGGCGATCAGCCCCAGCATTTT. The rearrangement links TRBV4-1 to TRBJ1-5; TRBD1 agrees at 7 bases. The CDR3 length is 15 residues. The trim removed 4 bases at V and 5 bases at J, leaving 8 bases unmatched. Germline V gene lookup returns CDR1 MGHRA and CDR2 YSYEKL.

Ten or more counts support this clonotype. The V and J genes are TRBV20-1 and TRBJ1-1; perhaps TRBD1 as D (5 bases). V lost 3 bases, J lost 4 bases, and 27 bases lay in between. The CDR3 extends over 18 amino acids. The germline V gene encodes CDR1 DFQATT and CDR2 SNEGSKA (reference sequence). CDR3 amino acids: CSARHSGAQGNAATEAFF. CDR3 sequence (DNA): TGCAGTGCTAGGCACTCCGGGGCCCAAGGTAATGCCGCCACTGAAGCTTTCTTT.